Here is one T cell receptor beta chain with its context. The data belong to a study of pediatric ulcerative colitis. TCRdb's table, derived via immunoSEQ multiplex PCR, lists solely in-frame clones and lacks some. The sample holds tens of thousands of clones; 85% to 90% are singletons and the top ten take about 1.5%. Trimming stripped 3 bases from V and 4 bases from J, with 12 bases between. The CDR3 sequence is 14 residues long. The germline gives CDR1 LNHDA, CDR2 SQIVND (reference sequence). Material: blood. The chain couples TRBV19 to TRBJ1-1; tentative D call: TRBD1 (6 bases). The sequence was obtained from a boy between 10 and 17 years old who was a control in a study of pediatric ulcerative colitis. Here the CDR3 DNA reads TGTGCCAGTAGTATTACAGGGAGAGGCACTGAAGCTTTCTTT. Amino acids: CASSITGRGTEAFF.